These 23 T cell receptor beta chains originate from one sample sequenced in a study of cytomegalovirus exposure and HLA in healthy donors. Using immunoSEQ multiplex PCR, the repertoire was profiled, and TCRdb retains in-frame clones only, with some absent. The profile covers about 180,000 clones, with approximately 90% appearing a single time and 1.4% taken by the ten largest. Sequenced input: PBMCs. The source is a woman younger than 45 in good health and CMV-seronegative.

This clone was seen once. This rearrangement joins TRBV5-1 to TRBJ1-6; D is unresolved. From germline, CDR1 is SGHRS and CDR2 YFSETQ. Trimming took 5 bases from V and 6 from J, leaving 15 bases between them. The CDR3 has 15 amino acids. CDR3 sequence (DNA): TGCGCCAGCAGTATAGAGAGGGCAACTAATTCACCCCTCCACTTT. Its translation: CASSIERATNSPLHF.

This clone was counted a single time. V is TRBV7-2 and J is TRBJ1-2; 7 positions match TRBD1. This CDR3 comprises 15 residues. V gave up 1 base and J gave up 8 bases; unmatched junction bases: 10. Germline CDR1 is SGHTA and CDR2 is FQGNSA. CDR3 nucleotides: TGTGCCAGCAGCTTAGAGACAGGGCACCCTGGGGGCTACACCTTC. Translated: CASSLETGHPGGYTF.

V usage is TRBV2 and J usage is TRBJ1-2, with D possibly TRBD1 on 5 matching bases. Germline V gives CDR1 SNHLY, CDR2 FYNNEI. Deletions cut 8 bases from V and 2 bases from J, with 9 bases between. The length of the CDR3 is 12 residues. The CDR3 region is CASQTDNYGYTF. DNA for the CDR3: TGTGCCAGCCAGACAGACAACTATGGCTACACCTTC.

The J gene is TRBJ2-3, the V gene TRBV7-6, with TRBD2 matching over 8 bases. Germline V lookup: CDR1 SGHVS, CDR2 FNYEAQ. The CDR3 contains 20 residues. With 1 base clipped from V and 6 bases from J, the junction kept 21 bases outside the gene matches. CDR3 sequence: CASSLGRGGDLHEPRDTQYF. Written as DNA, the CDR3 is TGTGCCAGCAGCTTAGGTCGGGGGGGGGACCTTCACGAACCTCGGGATACGCAGTATTTT.

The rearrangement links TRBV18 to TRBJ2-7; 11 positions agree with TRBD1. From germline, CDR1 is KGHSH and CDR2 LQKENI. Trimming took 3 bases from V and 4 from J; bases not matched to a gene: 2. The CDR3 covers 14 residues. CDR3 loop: CASSPGTGGYEQYF. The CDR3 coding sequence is TGTGCCAGCTCACCTGGGACAGGGGGGTACGAGCAGTACTTC.

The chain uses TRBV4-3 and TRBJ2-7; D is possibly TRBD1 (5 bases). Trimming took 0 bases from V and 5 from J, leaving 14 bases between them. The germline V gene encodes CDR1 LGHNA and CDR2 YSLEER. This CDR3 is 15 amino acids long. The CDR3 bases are TGCGCCAGCAGCCAAGAACGCAGGGCCTTCGACGAGCAGTACTTC. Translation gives CASSQERRAFDEQYF.

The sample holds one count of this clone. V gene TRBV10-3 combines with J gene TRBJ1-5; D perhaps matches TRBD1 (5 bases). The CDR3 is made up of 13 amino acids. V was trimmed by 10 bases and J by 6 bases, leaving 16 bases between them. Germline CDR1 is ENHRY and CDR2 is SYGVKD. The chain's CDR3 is CANSGGKGQPQHF. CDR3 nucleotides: TGTGCCAACTCGGGGGGAAAGGGTCAGCCCCAGCATTTT.

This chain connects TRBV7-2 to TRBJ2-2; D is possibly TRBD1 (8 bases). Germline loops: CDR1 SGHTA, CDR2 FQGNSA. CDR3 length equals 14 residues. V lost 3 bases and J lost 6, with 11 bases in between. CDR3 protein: CASSFTGGAGELFF. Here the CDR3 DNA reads TGTGCCAGCAGCTTCACAGGGGGGGCCGGGGAGCTGTTTTTT.

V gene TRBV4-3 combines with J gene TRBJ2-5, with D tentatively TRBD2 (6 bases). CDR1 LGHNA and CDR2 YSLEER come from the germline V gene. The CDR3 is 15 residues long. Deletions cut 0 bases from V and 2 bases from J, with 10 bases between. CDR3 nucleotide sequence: TGCGCCAGCAGCCAAGATCTTGGAGGGCAAGAGACCCAGTACTTC. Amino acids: CASSQDLGGQETQYF.

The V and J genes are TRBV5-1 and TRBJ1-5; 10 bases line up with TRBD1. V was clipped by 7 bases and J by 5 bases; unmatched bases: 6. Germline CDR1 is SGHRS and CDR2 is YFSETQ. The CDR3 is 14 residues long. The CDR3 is CASAPGTGDQPQHF. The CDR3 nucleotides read TGCGCCAGCGCCCCAGGGACAGGGGATCAGCCCCAGCATTTT.

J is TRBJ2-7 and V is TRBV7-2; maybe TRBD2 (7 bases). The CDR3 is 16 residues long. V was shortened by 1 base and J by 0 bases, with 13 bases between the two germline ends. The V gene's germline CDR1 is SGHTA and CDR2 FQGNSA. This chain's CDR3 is CASSLEAGANSYEQYF. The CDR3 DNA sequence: TGTGCCAGCAGCTTAGAGGCGGGGGCCAACTCCTACGAGCAGTACTTC.

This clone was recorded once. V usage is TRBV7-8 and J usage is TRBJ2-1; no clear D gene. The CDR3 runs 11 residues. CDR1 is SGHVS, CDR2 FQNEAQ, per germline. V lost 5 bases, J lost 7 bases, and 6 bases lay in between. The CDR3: CASSEVNEQFF. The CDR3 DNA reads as TGTGCCAGCAGCGAGGTGAATGAGCAGTTCTTC.

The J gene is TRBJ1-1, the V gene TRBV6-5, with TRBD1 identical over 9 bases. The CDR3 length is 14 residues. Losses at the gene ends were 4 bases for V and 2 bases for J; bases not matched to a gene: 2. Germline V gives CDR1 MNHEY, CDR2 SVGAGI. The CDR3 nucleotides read TGTGCCAGCAGTTCACAGGGGGCTAACACTGAAGCTTTCTTT. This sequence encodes CASSSQGANTEAFF.

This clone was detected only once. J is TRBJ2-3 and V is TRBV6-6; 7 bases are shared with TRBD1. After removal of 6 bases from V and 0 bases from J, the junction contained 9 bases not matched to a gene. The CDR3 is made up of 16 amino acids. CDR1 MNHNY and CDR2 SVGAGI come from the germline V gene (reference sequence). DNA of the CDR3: TGTGCCAGCAGCTCTCAGGGGGAAGCTAGCACAGATACGCAGTATTTT. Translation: CASSSQGEASTDTQYF.

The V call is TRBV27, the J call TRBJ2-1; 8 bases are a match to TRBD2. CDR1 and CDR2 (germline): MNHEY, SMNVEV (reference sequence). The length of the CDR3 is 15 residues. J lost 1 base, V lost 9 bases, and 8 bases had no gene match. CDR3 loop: CASLSGLESYNEQFF. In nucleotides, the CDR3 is TGTGCCAGTCTTTCGGGACTAGAATCCTACAATGAGCAGTTCTTC.

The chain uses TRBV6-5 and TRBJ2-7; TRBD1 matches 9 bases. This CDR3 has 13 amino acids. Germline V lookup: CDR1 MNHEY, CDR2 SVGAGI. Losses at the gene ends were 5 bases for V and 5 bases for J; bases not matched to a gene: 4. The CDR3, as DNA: TGTGCCAGCAGTAGGACAGGGGTAGACGAGCAGTACTTC. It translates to CASSRTGVDEQYF.

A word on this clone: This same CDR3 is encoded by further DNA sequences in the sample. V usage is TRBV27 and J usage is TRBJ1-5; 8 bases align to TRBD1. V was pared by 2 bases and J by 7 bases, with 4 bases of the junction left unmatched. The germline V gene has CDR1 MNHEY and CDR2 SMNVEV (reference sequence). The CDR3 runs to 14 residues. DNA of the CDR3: TGTGCCAGCAGTTTAGGACAGGGTAACCAGCCCCAGCATTTT. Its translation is CASSLGQGNQPQHF.

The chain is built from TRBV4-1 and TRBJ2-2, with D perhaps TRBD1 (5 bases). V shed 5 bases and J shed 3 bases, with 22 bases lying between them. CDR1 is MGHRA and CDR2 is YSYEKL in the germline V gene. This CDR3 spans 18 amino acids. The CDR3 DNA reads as TGCGCCAGCAGCTACCGAATTTTCAGGGCCAAGGACACCGGGGAGCTGTTTTTT. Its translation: CASSYRIFRAKDTGELFF.

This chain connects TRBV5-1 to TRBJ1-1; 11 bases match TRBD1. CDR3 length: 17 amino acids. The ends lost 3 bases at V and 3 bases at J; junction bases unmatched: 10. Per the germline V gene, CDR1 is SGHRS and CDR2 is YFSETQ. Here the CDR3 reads CASSWRPGQGGDTEAFF. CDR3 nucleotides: TGCGCCAGCAGCTGGAGACCGGGACAGGGGGGAGACACTGAAGCTTTCTTT.

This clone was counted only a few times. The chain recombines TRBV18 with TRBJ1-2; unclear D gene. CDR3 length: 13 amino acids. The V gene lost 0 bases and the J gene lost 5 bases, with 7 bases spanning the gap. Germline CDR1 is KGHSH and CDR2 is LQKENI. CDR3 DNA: TGTGCCAGCTCACCACCCTATGAATATGGCTACACCTTC. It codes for CASSPPYEYGYTF.

The CDR3 DNA is TGTGCCAGCAGCTTGGCGGGAAGAGCCTACGAGCAGTACTTC. It specifies CASSLAGRAYEQYF. The chain has TRBV5-6 and TRBJ2-7; perhaps TRBD2 as D (5 bases). V lost 0 bases and J 2 bases, leaving 9 bases between the germline ends. CDR3 length equals 14 residues. Germline lookup yields CDR1 SGHDT and CDR2 YYEEEE. The variable domain in full, completed from reference TRBV5-6 and TRBJ2-7, reads DAGVTQSPTHLIKTRGQQVTLRCSPKSGHDTVSWYQQALGQGPQFIFQYYEEEERQRGNFPDRFSGHQFPNYSSELNVNALLLGDSALYLCASSLAGRAYEQYFGPGTRLTVT.

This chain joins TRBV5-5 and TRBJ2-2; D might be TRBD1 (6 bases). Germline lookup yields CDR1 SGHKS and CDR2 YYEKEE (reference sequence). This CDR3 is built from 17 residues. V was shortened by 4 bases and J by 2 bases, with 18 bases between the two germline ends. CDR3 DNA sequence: TGTGCCAGCAGCCGCTTACCGGGACATTTAAACACCGGGGAGCTGTTTTTT. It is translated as CASSRLPGHLNTGELFF. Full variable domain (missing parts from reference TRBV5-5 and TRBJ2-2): DAGVTQSPTHLIKTRGQQVTLRCSPISGHKSVSWYQQVLGQGPQFIFQYYEKEERGRGNFPDRFSARQFPNYSSELNVNALLLGDSALYLCASSRLPGHLNTGELFFGEGSRLTVL.

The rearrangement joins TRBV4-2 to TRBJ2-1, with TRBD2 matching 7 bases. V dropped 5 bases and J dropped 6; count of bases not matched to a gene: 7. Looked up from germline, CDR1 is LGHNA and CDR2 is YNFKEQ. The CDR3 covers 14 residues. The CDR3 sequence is CASSTGLGFNEQFF. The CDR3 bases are TGTGCCAGCAGCACCGGACTAGGCTTCAATGAGCAGTTCTTC.